A selection of T cell receptor beta chains follows, all from one sample in a study of human thymus T cells. The data were produced by immunoSEQ multiplex PCR, yet TCRdb's version contains in-frame clones alone and is incomplete. Here the sample spans 65,000 to 90,000 clones, 90% to 95% being singletons. The sequenced material came from thymus tissue. The receptors originated from a girl younger than two with a congenital heart defect but otherwise immunologically healthy. CDR3s include the opening cysteine and the closing phenylalanine or tryptophan. A D gene is named only where the DNA matches it firmly. Size tells how often a clone was seen (once, few, many) or the class of an expanded clone, and some rows leave it out.

V gene: TRBV14
clone size: -
J gene: TRBJ2-7
D gene: -
CDR3 DNA: TGTGCCAGCAGTCGGGCCCCACAGGGCAGCGAGCAGTACTTC
CDR3 protein: CASSRAPQGSEQYF

V gene: TRBV29-1
clone size: -
J gene: TRBJ1-2
D gene: -
CDR3 DNA: TGCAGCGATACAGGCCTCGGAGACTATGGCTACACCTTC
CDR3 protein: CSDTGLGDYGYTF

V gene: TRBV5-1
clone size: -
J gene: TRBJ1-2
D gene: -
CDR3 DNA: TGCGCCAGCAGCTTTGGAACAGGGAATCCCCACTATGGCTACACCTTC
CDR3 protein: CASSFGTGNPHYGYTF

V gene: TRBV18
clone size: -
J gene: TRBJ2-2
D gene: -
CDR3 DNA: TGTGCCAGCTCACCACGGGCTAGCTCCACCGGGGAGCTGTTTTTT
CDR3 protein: CASSPRASSTGELFF

V gene: TRBV5-1
clone size: -
J gene: TRBJ1-1
D gene: TRBD1
CDR3 DNA: TGCGCCAGCAGCTTCTGGACAGGGGAGAGGGGAGACACTGAAGCTTTCTTT
CDR3 protein: CASSFWTGERGDTEAFF

V gene: TRBV7-4
clone size: -
J gene: TRBJ2-1
D gene: -
CDR3 DNA: TGTGCCAGCAGCTTCCCCGGGAGACCTTCCTACAATGAGCAGTTCTTC
CDR3 protein: CASSFPGRPSYNEQFF

V gene: TRBV5-5
clone size: -
J gene: TRBJ1-2
D gene: -
CDR3 DNA: TGTGCCAGCAGCCCACGGGGGGCCTTCTATGGCTACACCTTC
CDR3 protein: CASSPRGAFYGYTF

V gene: TRBV28
clone size: -
J gene: TRBJ1-3
D gene: -
CDR3 DNA: TGTGCCAGCAGTCCCCAGACAGAGAGCTCTGGAAACACCATATATTTT
CDR3 protein: CASSPQTESSGNTIYF

V gene: TRBV19
clone size: once
J gene: TRBJ1-1
D gene: -
CDR3 DNA: TGTGCCAGTAGTCCCGAGGGGCCCCCGAACACTGAAGCTTTCTTT
CDR3 protein: CASSPEGPPNTEAFF

V gene: TRBV5-6
clone size: -
J gene: TRBJ2-7
D gene: -
CDR3 DNA: TGTGCCAGCAGCGCAACCGGCACCTACGAGCAGTACTTC
CDR3 protein: CASSATGTYEQYF

V gene: TRBV30
clone size: -
J gene: TRBJ2-1
D gene: -
CDR3 DNA: TGTGCCTGGAGTGTAAAGTCTAGCAACCATGAGCAGTTCTTC
CDR3 protein: CAWSVKSSNHEQFF

V gene: TRBV27
clone size: -
J gene: TRBJ2-1
D gene: -
CDR3 DNA: TGTGCCAGCAGTTTTGAGGGGGGACTCAATGAGCAGTTCTTC
CDR3 protein: CASSFEGGLNEQFF

V gene: TRBV5-8
clone size: -
J gene: TRBJ2-7
D gene: -
CDR3 DNA: TGTGCCAGCAGCTTGCGGGGATCGTTAGAAAACGAGCAGTACTTC
CDR3 protein: CASSLRGSLENEQYF

V gene: TRBV18
clone size: once
J gene: TRBJ1-1
D gene: -
CDR3 DNA: TGTGCCAGCTCACCAAAGGGGACTGAAGCTTTCTTT
CDR3 protein: CASSPKGTEAFF

V gene: TRBV5-6
clone size: -
J gene: TRBJ2-3
D gene: TRBD2
CDR3 DNA: TGTGCCAGCAAGATAGCGGGAGGGCCCTCGGATACGCAGTATTTT
CDR3 protein: CASKIAGGPSDTQYF

V gene: TRBV29-1
clone size: -
J gene: TRBJ2-6
D gene: -
CDR3 DNA: TGCAGCGTTGAAGTTAGCCTGTCTGGGGCCAACGTCCTGACTTTC
CDR3 protein: CSVEVSLSGANVLTF

V gene: TRBV18
clone size: -
J gene: TRBJ2-1
D gene: TRBD2
CDR3 DNA: TGTGCCAGCTCGCCCGGGACTAGCGGGGTTAATGAGCAGTTCTTC
CDR3 protein: CASSPGTSGVNEQFF

V gene: TRBV6-5
clone size: -
J gene: TRBJ2-7
D gene: -
CDR3 DNA: TGTGCCAGCAGACCTGAAGCGGGTTGGGACGAGCAGTACTTC
CDR3 protein: CASRPEAGWDEQYF

V gene: TRBV2
clone size: -
J gene: TRBJ2-7
D gene: -
CDR3 DNA: TGTGCCAGCAGTTCGGGTAGTCGGAACGAGCAGTACTTC
CDR3 protein: CASSSGSRNEQYF

V gene: TRBV5-3
clone size: -
J gene: TRBJ2-7
D gene: -
CDR3 DNA: TGTGCCAGGAACAAACCTAGCTCCTACGAGCAGTACTTC
CDR3 protein: CARNKPSSYEQYF

V gene: TRBV27
clone size: once
J gene: TRBJ1-1
D gene: -
CDR3 DNA: TGTGCCAGCAGGGGGGTAGGGGCTGAAGCTTTCTTT
CDR3 protein: CASRGVGAEAFF

V gene: TRBV27
clone size: -
J gene: TRBJ2-7
D gene: -
CDR3 DNA: TGTGCCAGCAGTTTAAGATGGGGGCCGGGACGGGCCTACGAGCAGTACTTC
CDR3 protein: CASSLRWGPGRAYEQYF

V gene: TRBV6-5
clone size: -
J gene: TRBJ1-2
D gene: -
CDR3 DNA: TGTGCCAGCAGTTACTCTTCTCTCCCCCTCTATGGCTACACCTTC
CDR3 protein: CASSYSSLPLYGYTF

V gene: TRBV7-6
clone size: -
J gene: TRBJ2-2
D gene: TRBD2
CDR3 DNA: TGTGCCAGCAGCTTAGTCAGGATTAGCGGGCGGAACACCGGGGAGCTGTTTTTT
CDR3 protein: CASSLVRISGRNTGELFF

V gene: TRBV27
clone size: few
J gene: TRBJ1-2
D gene: -
CDR3 DNA: TGTGCCAGCAGTCCCCAACAGGGAACCTATGGCTACACCTTC
CDR3 protein: CASSPQQGTYGYTF

V gene: TRBV28
clone size: once
J gene: TRBJ2-7
D gene: -
CDR3 DNA: TGTGCCAGCAGTTTGGAATGGGGCAGGGTGGACGAGCAGTACTTC
CDR3 protein: CASSLEWGRVDEQYF

V gene: TRBV27
clone size: -
J gene: TRBJ1-4
D gene: -
CDR3 DNA: TGTGCCAGCAGTTTATCAGCACAGACCGAAAAACTGTTTTTT
CDR3 protein: CASSLSAQTEKLFF

V gene: TRBV5-1
clone size: -
J gene: TRBJ2-7
D gene: -
CDR3 DNA: TGCGCCAGCAGCTTGGTACCCGGTCGGGGCCTCCGGCAGGATAACCCCAGGGGCTCCTACGAGCAGTACTTC
CDR3 protein: CASSLVPGRGLRQDNPRGSYEQYF

V gene: TRBV19
clone size: -
J gene: TRBJ1-1
D gene: -
CDR3 DNA: TGTGCCAGTAGTATCGAGGGGACGGAGGCAAACACTGAAGCTTTCTTT
CDR3 protein: CASSIEGTEANTEAFF

V gene: TRBV28
clone size: -
J gene: TRBJ1-2
D gene: -
CDR3 DNA: TGTGCCAGCAGTTTTCCCTCCTATGGCTACACCTTC
CDR3 protein: CASSFPSYGYTF

V gene: TRBV18
clone size: -
J gene: TRBJ2-2
D gene: -
CDR3 DNA: TGTGCCAGCTCACCACCTGGAGAACTAGTCCGCACCGGGGAGCTGTTTTTT
CDR3 protein: CASSPPGELVRTGELFF

V gene: TRBV11-1
clone size: -
J gene: TRBJ2-1
D gene: -
CDR3 DNA: TGTGCCAGCAGCCGCCCGGTACCCCCCTACAATGAGCAGTTCTTC
CDR3 protein: CASSRPVPPYNEQFF

V gene: TRBV15
clone size: -
J gene: TRBJ2-4
D gene: -
CDR3 DNA: TGTGCCACCAGCAGAGATTGGGCAGACCTACTAGCCAAAAACATTCAGTACTTC
CDR3 protein: CATSRDWADLLAKNIQYF

V gene: TRBV2
clone size: -
J gene: TRBJ2-7
D gene: -
CDR3 DNA: TGTGCCAGCAGTGAGGGCAACGAGCAGTACTTC
CDR3 protein: CASSEGNEQYF

V gene: TRBV5-1
clone size: -
J gene: TRBJ2-7
D gene: -
CDR3 DNA: TGCGCCAGCAGCTTGGTAGTCATCCGGAACCTTAACTTCGAGCGCTACGAGCAGTACTTC
CDR3 protein: CASSLVVIRNLNFERYEQYF

V gene: TRBV11-3
clone size: -
J gene: TRBJ1-3
D gene: -
CDR3 DNA: TGTGCCAGCAGCATAAACAGGCAAGGGGTCGACGAGGAACCCACCATATATTTT
CDR3 protein: CASSINRQGVDEEPTIYF

V gene: TRBV7-6
clone size: -
J gene: TRBJ2-7
D gene: TRBD2
CDR3 DNA: TGTGCCAGCAGCGGACTAGCGGGAGAATCCCCCTACGAGCAGTACTTC
CDR3 protein: CASSGLAGESPYEQYF

V gene: TRBV27
clone size: -
J gene: TRBJ1-4
D gene: -
CDR3 DNA: TGTGCCAGCAGTTCGTGGGACAATGAAAAACTGTTTTTT
CDR3 protein: CASSSWDNEKLFF

V gene: TRBV5-1
clone size: -
J gene: TRBJ2-7
D gene: TRBD1
CDR3 DNA: TGCGCCAGCAGCTTGGCCCCGGGACAGGGGGACGAGCAGTACTTC
CDR3 protein: CASSLAPGQGDEQYF

V gene: TRBV28
clone size: -
J gene: TRBJ2-7
D gene: TRBD1
CDR3 DNA: TGTGCCAGCAGCAGGACAGGGGGCTACGAGCAGTACTTC
CDR3 protein: CASSRTGGYEQYF

V gene: TRBV13
clone size: -
J gene: TRBJ1-1
D gene: -
CDR3 DNA: TGTGCCAGCAGCACCCGTCCAAGAGTGAACACTGAAGCTTTCTTT
CDR3 protein: CASSTRPRVNTEAFF

V gene: TRBV4-1
clone size: -
J gene: TRBJ1-4
D gene: -
CDR3 DNA: TGCGCCAGCAGCCAAGCTACAGGGCTTTGTAATGAAAAACTGTTTTTT
CDR3 protein: CASSQATGLCNEKLFF

V gene: TRBV6-1
clone size: -
J gene: TRBJ2-7
D gene: -
CDR3 DNA: TGTGCCAGCCGGACAGATACCTACGAGCAGTACTTC
CDR3 protein: CASRTDTYEQYF